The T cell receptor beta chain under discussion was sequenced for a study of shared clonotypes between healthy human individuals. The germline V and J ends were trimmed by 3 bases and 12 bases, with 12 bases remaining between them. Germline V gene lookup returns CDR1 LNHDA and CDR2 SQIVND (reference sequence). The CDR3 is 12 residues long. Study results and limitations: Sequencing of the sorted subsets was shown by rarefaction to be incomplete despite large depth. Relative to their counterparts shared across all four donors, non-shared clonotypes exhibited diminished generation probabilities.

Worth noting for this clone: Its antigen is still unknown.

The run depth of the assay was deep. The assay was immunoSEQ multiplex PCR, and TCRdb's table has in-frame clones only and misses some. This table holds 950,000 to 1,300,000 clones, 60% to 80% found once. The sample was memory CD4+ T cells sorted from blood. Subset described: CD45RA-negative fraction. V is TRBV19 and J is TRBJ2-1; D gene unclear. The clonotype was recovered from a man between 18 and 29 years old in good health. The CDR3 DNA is TGTGCCAGTAGTATCCCTGACATAGGGCAGTTCTTC. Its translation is CASSIPDIGQFF.